A selection of T cell receptor beta chains follows, all from one sample in a study of control samples from healthy donors and cancer patients. Profiled with immunoSEQ multiplex PCR; TCRdb holds only in-frame clones, not every one. The data contain about 130,000 clones, 92% of them seen just once; the ten biggest clones take up approximately 0.58%. What was sequenced was PBMCs. These receptors came from a man at least 80 years old with head and neck cancer. The CDR3 runs from the conserved cysteine through the conserved F or W. A D gene is named only where the DNA matches it firmly. A row's size may be missing; if present it is once, few, many or a size class.

cdr3_aa | cdr3_nt | d_call | j_call | clone_size | v_call
CASRTGDYSNQPQHF | TGTGCCAGTAGGACAGGGGACTATAGCAATCAGCCCCAGCATTTT | TRBD1 | TRBJ1-5 | - | TRBV19
CASSHTGAQQFF | TGTGCCAGCAGCCATACAGGGGCCCAGCAGTTCTTC | TRBD1 | TRBJ2-1 | - | TRBV14
CAISESTQVIGEQYF | TGTGCCATCAGTGAGTCGACTCAGGTGATTGGGGAGCAGTACTTC | - | TRBJ2-7 | - | TRBV10-3
CASSIGRGRDTEAFF | TGTGCCAGTAGTATCGGTCGGGGGCGGGACACTGAAGCTTTCTTT | - | TRBJ1-1 | - | TRBV19
CASSPRPGQGGPDTQYF | TGCGCCAGCAGCCCTCGTCCGGGACAGGGGGGACCAGATACGCAGTATTTT | TRBD1 | TRBJ2-3 | - | TRBV4-1
CASSLAPRGGEETQYF | TGCGCCAGCAGCTTGGCCCCTCGGGGGGGGGAAGAGACCCAGTACTTC | TRBD2 | TRBJ2-5 | - | TRBV5-1
CASSQGVSYTF | TGTGCCAGCAGCCAAGGCGTCAGCTACACCTTC | - | TRBJ1-2 | - | TRBV14
CASSLGRDRGRRANYGYTF | TGTGCCAGCAGCTTAGGTCGGGACAGGGGGCGCCGAGCTAACTATGGCTACACCTTC | TRBD1 | TRBJ1-2 | few | TRBV7-2
CASRRTASNQPQHF | TGTGCCAGCAGACGGACAGCTAGCAATCAGCCCCAGCATTTT | - | TRBJ1-5 | - | TRBV27
CASSDLPTYYSGNTIYF | TGTGCCAGCAGTGATTTGCCGACATACTACTCTGGAAACACCATATATTTT | - | TRBJ1-3 | - | TRBV6-1
CASGESGTDTQYF | TGTGCCAGTGGAGAATCTGGCACAGATACGCAGTATTTT | - | TRBJ2-3 | - | TRBV14
CASSYRALGNTIYF | TGTGCCAGCAGCTACCGGGCCTTGGGGAACACCATATATTTT | - | TRBJ1-3 | once | TRBV7-9
CASSPGLAVQETQYF | TGTGCCAGCAGCCCGGGACTAGCGGTCCAAGAGACCCAGTACTTC | TRBD2 | TRBJ2-5 | - | TRBV7-7
CASRAQLGAAEETQYF | TGTGCCAGCAGAGCCCAGCTCGGGGCAGCGGAAGAGACCCAGTACTTC | - | TRBJ2-5 | once | TRBV11-2
CASSIPGGDTQYF | TGTGCCAGCAGTATACCTGGGGGGGATACGCAGTATTTT | - | TRBJ2-3 | - | TRBV6-5
CASSPRAQDSPLHF | TGTGCCAGCTCACCTAGAGCGCAGGATTCACCCCTCCACTTT | - | TRBJ1-6 | - | TRBV18
CASSPTANYGYTF | TGTGCCAGCAGCCCGACAGCGAACTATGGCTACACCTTC | - | TRBJ1-2 | - | TRBV6-6
CASSLAQGRGEQYF | TGTGCCAGCAGCTTAGCACAGGGTCGGGGGGAGCAGTACTTC | - | TRBJ2-7 | - | TRBV7-9
CAWSVQTGPNEKLFF | TGTGCCTGGAGTGTACAAACAGGGCCTAATGAAAAACTGTTTTTT | - | TRBJ1-4 | once | TRBV30
CASSQDTTSLWDEQFF | TGCGCCAGCAGCCAAGATACAACTAGTCTTTGGGATGAGCAGTTCTTC | - | TRBJ2-1 | - | TRBV4-1
CASSIDLLADYNEQFF | TGTGCCAGTAGTATAGATCTCCTAGCGGACTACAATGAGCAGTTCTTC | TRBD2 | TRBJ2-1 | - | TRBV19
CASSESPAGARETQYF | TGTGCCAGCAGTGAAAGTCCCGCAGGGGCTCGTGAGACCCAGTACTTC | - | TRBJ2-5 | - | TRBV6-1
CASRKALAGYNEQFF | TGTGCCAGCAGGAAGGCACTAGCGGGATACAATGAGCAGTTCTTC | TRBD2 | TRBJ2-1 | - | TRBV25-1
CASSRNRDRVGHSGANVLTF | TGTGCCAGTAGTCGCAACCGGGACAGGGTTGGGCACTCTGGGGCCAACGTCCTGACTTTC | TRBD1 | TRBJ2-6 | - | TRBV19
CASRLAGASNTGELFF | TGCGCCAGCAGACTAGCGGGTGCCTCGAACACCGGGGAGCTGTTTTTT | TRBD2 | TRBJ2-2 | - | TRBV10-2
CASSQDWTGLTQYF | TGTGCCAGCAGCCAAGATTGGACGGGGTTAACCCAGTACTTC | - | TRBJ2-5 | - | TRBV3-1/TRBV3-2
CASRRGLETQYF | TGTGCCAGTCGGCGGGGGCTGGAGACCCAGTACTTC | - | TRBJ2-5 | - | TRBV6-5
CASTYGRSYEQYF | TGTGCCAGCACCTATGGACGAAGCTACGAGCAGTACTTC | - | TRBJ2-7 | - | TRBV2
CASSSWEGGETQYF | TGTGCCAGCAGCTCGTGGGAGGGTGGGGAGACCCAGTACTTC | TRBD2 | TRBJ2-5 | - | TRBV11-2
CAWTLGQVYNSPLHF | TGTGCCTGGACCCTTGGACAGGTCTATAATTCACCCCTCCACTTT | TRBD1 | TRBJ1-6 | - | TRBV30
CASSIDRLSNQPQHF | TGTGCCAGCAGCATCGACAGATTAAGCAATCAGCCCCAGCATTTT | - | TRBJ1-5 | - | TRBV6-6
CASSWGGQGNYEQYF | TGTGCCAGCAGCTGGGGGGGACAGGGGAACTACGAGCAGTACTTC | TRBD1 | TRBJ2-7 | - | TRBV11-2
CASKENTEAFF | TGTGCCAGTAAGGAGAACACTGAAGCTTTCTTT | - | TRBJ1-1 | - | TRBV19
CASSEMGQSNYGYTF | TGCGCCAGCAGTGAGATGGGACAGTCGAACTATGGCTACACCTTC | TRBD1 | TRBJ1-2 | - | TRBV10-2
CASSLLGRGDSPLHF | TGCGCCAGCAGCTTGTTGGGACGGGGGGATTCACCCCTCCACTTT | - | TRBJ1-6 | - | TRBV5-1
CASSVSQGYGYTF | TGTGCCAGCAGTGTGTCACAGGGCTATGGCTACACCTTC | - | TRBJ1-2 | - | TRBV6-4
CATRREEVAEAFF | TGTGCCACCAGAAGGGAGGAGGTGGCTGAAGCTTTCTTT | - | TRBJ1-1 | - | TRBV10-3
CASSLGDPSGANVLTF | TGTGCCAGCAGCTTAGGGGACCCCTCTGGGGCCAACGTCCTGACTTTC | - | TRBJ2-6 | - | TRBV11-3
CASSLGASSGTDTQYF | TGTGCCAGCAGCTTGGGGGCTTCAAGTGGCACAGATACGCAGTATTTT | - | TRBJ2-3 | few | TRBV5-4
CASSREGATNEKLFF | TGTGCCAGCAGCCGGGAAGGTGCAACTAATGAAAAACTGTTTTTT | - | TRBJ1-4 | - | TRBV5-5
CASSPDYYEQYF | TGTGCCAGCAGCCCGGACTACTACGAGCAGTACTTC | - | TRBJ2-7 | - | TRBV12-3/TRBV12-4
CASSLDIHTDTQYF | TGCGCCAGCAGCTTGGACATCCACACAGATACGCAGTATTTT | - | TRBJ2-3 | - | TRBV5-1
CASSAEQGPTGNTIYF | TGTGCCAGCAGTGCGGAGCAGGGACCTACTGGAAACACCATATATTTT | - | TRBJ1-3 | - | TRBV2
CASSPHRGVSSYNSPLHF | TGTGCCAGCAGCCCTCACCGCGGGGTAAGCTCCTATAATTCACCCCTCCACTTT | - | TRBJ1-6 | once | TRBV9
CASSPGQGGIGTEAFF | TGTGCCAGCTCACCAGGACAGGGTGGGATCGGCACTGAAGCTTTCTTT | TRBD1 | TRBJ1-1 | - | TRBV18
CASSLSLTGSYEQYF | TGTGCCAGCAGCCTATCCCTGACGGGATCCTACGAGCAGTACTTC | - | TRBJ2-7 | - | TRBV7-9
CASSYRSGITYEQYF | TGTGCCAGCAGTTACCGGAGCGGGATAACCTACGAGCAGTACTTC | TRBD2 | TRBJ2-7 | - | TRBV6-5
CASSLGGEQFF | TGTGCCAGCAGCCTGGGTGGAGAGCAGTTCTTC | - | TRBJ2-1 | - | TRBV7-9
CASSFAIGTSETQYF | TGTGCCAGTAGTTTCGCCATCGGCACGTCAGAGACCCAGTACTTC | - | TRBJ2-5 | - | TRBV19
CSVNAEGVKPEAFF | TGCAGCGTTAATGCGGAGGGCGTAAAACCTGAAGCTTTCTTT | - | TRBJ1-1 | once | TRBV29-1
CASSLAGGQGNTEAFF | TGTGCCAGCAGCTTAGCGGGGGGACAGGGGAACACTGAAGCTTTCTTT | TRBD1 | TRBJ1-1 | - | TRBV7-9
CASSQTGTTQYF | TGTGCCAGCAGCCAAACCGGGACCACGCAGTATTTT | - | TRBJ2-3 | - | TRBV13
CASSITGVPETQYF | TGCGCCAGCAGCATCACGGGGGTTCCTGAGACCCAGTACTTC | - | TRBJ2-5 | - | TRBV5-1